Reported below is one T cell receptor beta chain. Its antigen remains unidentified. No clone much larger than this one lies a single base away; base qualities are absent. The AllPrep DNA/RNA mini kit was used to purify genomic DNA and total RNA at the same time from each of the 10 or so tumor samples. All RNA had OD 260/280 ratios above 1.9 and RNA integrity numbers above 6.5. The trim is 6 bases for V and 6 bases for J, with a gap of 18 bases between the germline ends. Looking up the germline V gene (reference sequence) yields CDR1 SEHNR and CDR2 FQNEAQ. The CDR3 spans 15 residues, from the cysteine through the phenylalanine. Left in the record is the CDR3 DNA by itself, 45 bases read in frame from the first base. This entry belongs to a study of tumor-infiltrating lymphocytes in glioblastoma multiforme (dated by TCRdb to the late 2010s). With regard to the full study: To find out whether intratumoral genomic heterogeneity fosters TIL diversity, the study jointly investigated somatic mutations, TIL diversity and immune response activity.

TCRB libraries were constructed from RNA through three rounds of nested multiplex PCR following a modified ARM-PCR protocol with multiple V-beta primers and a C-beta primer. Starting from approximately 0.51 ug of total RNA, TCRB-specific cDNA was synthesized using ProtoScript II Reverse Transcriptase and a C-beta primer. No unique molecular identifiers were described for the TCRB libraries. The third PCR added barcodes and adapters over roughly 24 cycles with Deep VentR (exo-) polymerase, followed by gel purification of 250-500 bp bands. An Illumina HiSeq 2500 was used to sequence the TCRB libraries with 250 bp paired-end reads. Per the source publication's procedure: The reads were cleaned with Trimmomatic, merged with FLASH and assigned V, D and J segments with MiGEC before being analyzed in VDJtools. Repertoire diversity was quantified with the Shannon-Wiener diversity index calculated using VDJtools. The raw public reads went through TCRdb reprocessing: fastp at Q25, MiXCR clone calling, in-frame beta chains kept. All rows with the same CDR3 protein become a single entry with the most common DNA and genes. Clone size and V and J calls follow TCRdb, not the original study. A total of 13,000 or so distinct CDR3 sequences appear in this sample, about 66% of them only once. The top ten hold 25% to 30% of the sample.

Broader findings and caveats from the paper: Generalizability is limited because the TCR and somatic mutation analysis included only one glioblastoma patient. Clone frequencies may be distorted by RNA-based TCR sequencing because unequal numbers of TCR transcripts are carried by T cells. T cells were not sorted into functional subsets, which the authors noted as a future improvement.

The source material was brain tumor tissue. The V and J genes are TRBV7-9 and TRBJ2-1, with an unclear D gene assignment. This clonotype originated in a male donor with glioblastoma. The encoded CDR3 is CASSPPGRVRNEQFF. The DNA sequence is given as TGTGCCAGCAGTCCCCCAGGAAGGGTCCGCAATGAGCAGTTCTTC.